Listed below are T cell receptor beta chains from one sample, sequenced in a study of regulatory T cells in long-lasting Graves disease. Using its own MiXCR run on the multiplex PCR reads, TCRdb lists one record per CDR3 protein. The sample contains roughly 420,000 distinct CDR3 sequences, about 15% of which appear only once. The same data also contributed to another study, on T cells in Graves' hyperthyroidism and ophthalmopathy.

The sample consisted of peripheral blood mononuclear cells (PBMCs), taken at new diagnosis, from a patient treated with antithyroid drugs. The receptors were gathered from a woman between 18 and 30 years old with Graves disease. Both conserved end residues are part of each CDR3. The order of the fields is clone size, D gene, J gene, V gene, CDR3 protein, CDR3 DNA. The D gene is left open where the match is weak. The size of a clone is reported for some rows only, either as once, few or many, or as a class for expanded clones.

>few|TRBD2|TRBJ2-2|TRBV7-2
CASSLSLGLAAPTGELFF
TGTGCCAGCAGCTTGAGCTTAGGACTAGCGGCACCCACCGGGGAGCTGTTTTTT
>NA|NA|TRBJ1-1|TRBV11-2
CASSLNTLNTEAFF
TGTGCCAGCAGCTTGAACACTTTGAACACTGAAGCTTTCTTT
>many|NA|TRBJ2-4|TRBV28
CASRLDSQGKNIQYF
TGTGCCAGCAGACTTGACAGCCAAGGAAAAAACATTCAGTACTTC
>few|NA|TRBJ1-2|TRBV7-9
CASSFQEGMSYGYTF
TGTGCCAGCAGCTTTCAGGAGGGGATGAGCTATGGCTACACCTTC
>NA|NA|TRBJ1-2|TRBV13
CASSLKGAHGQSLFGYTF
TGTGCCAGCAGCTTAAAAGGGGCCCATGGACAGTCCCTTTTTGGCTACACCTTC
>many|TRBD2|TRBJ2-5|TRBV7-9
CASQAASGRSETQYF
TGTGCTTCACAGGCGGCTAGCGGGAGGAGCGAGACCCAGTACTTC
>NA|NA|TRBJ2-1|TRBV11-3
CASSLEGLAAGEQFF
TGTGCCAGCAGCTTAGAAGGTCTAGCTGCCGGTGAGCAGTTCTTC
>NA|TRBD2|TRBJ2-3|TRBV7-2
CASSLAGGPEDTQYF
TGTGCCAGCAGCCTAGCGGGAGGGCCGGAAGATACGCAGTATTTT
>few|NA|TRBJ2-1|TRBV14
CASSLRYYRENYNEQFF
TGTGCCAGCAGCCTAAGGTACTACAGGGAGAACTACAATGAGCAGTTCTTC
>NA|NA|TRBJ2-1|TRBV10-3
CAISESGRDEQFF
TGTGCCATCAGTGAGTCAGGCCGGGATGAGCAGTTCTTC
>NA|TRBD1|TRBJ1-5|TRBV28
CASSPDRVRDSDQPQHF
TGTGCCAGCAGTCCGGACAGGGTTCGGGATAGCGATCAGCCCCAGCATTTT